This TCR beta chain was recorded in a study of T cell responses to AZD1222 COVID-19 vaccine. Assay: immunoSEQ multiplex PCR; the TCRdb copy retains only in-frame clones and omits some. The sample carries some 120,000 clones, around 85% recorded once. The study's findings and limits: Clonal diversity was possibly underestimated, and white British individuals and females predominated among donors. Reportedly, nearly half of unique spike TCRs recognized epitopes outside B.1.351/B.1.1.7 mutations. Spike was spanned by vaccine-associated CD4 TCRs, which were dominant at 160-218 and 743-854. Compared with day 0, the breadth and depth of the Spike-specific TCR repertoire rose significantly after two doses of AZD1222.

J was trimmed by 3 bases and V by 2 bases; bases with no gene match: 11. The CDR3 loop spans 17 amino acids. CDR1 is SGHTS and CDR2 is YDEGEE in the germline V gene. Concerning this clone: Its antigen remains unknown.

The clonotype was recovered from an adult in good health. The specimen was peripheral blood, collected on day 0 of MenACWY control vaccination. The chain uses TRBV5-8 and TRBJ2-3; 8 nucleotides line up with TRBD1. CDR3 bases: TGTGCCAGCAGCTTTACAGCCGGGACAGGCGGAACAGATACGCAGTATTTT. Amino acids: CASSFTAGTGGTDTQYF.